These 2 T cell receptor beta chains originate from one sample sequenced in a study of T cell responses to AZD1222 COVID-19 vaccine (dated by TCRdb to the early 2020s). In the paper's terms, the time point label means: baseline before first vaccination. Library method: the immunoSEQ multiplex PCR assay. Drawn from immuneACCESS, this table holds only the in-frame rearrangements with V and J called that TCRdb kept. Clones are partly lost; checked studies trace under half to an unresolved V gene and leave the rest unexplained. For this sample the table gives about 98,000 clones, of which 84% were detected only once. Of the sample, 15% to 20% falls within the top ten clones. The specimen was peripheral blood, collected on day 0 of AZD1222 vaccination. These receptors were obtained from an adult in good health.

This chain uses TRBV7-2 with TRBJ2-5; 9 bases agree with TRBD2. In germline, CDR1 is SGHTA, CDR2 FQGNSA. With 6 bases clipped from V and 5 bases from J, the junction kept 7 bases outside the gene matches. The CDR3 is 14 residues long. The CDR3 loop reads CASSWTSVGETQYF. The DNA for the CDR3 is TGTGCCAGCAGTTGGACTAGCGTAGGGGAGACCCAGTACTTC.

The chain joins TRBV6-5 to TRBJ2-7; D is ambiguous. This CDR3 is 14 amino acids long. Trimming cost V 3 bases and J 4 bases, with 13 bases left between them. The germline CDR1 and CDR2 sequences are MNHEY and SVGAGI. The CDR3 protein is CASSYDSLSYEQYF. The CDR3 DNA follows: TGTGCCAGCAGTTATGACTCCTTATCTTACGAGCAGTACTTC.